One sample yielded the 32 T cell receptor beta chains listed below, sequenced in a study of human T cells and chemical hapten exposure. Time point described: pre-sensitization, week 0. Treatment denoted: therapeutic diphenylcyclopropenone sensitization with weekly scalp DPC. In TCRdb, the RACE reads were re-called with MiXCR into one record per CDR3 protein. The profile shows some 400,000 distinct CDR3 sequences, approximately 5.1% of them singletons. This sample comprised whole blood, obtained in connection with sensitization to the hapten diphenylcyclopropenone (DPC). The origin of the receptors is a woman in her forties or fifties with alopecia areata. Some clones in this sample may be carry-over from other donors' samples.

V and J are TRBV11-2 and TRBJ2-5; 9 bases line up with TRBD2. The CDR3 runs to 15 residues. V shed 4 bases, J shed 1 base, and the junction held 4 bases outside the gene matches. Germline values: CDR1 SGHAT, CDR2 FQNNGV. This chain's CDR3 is CASSYSSGAQETQYF. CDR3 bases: TGTGCCAGCAGCTATTCTAGCGGGGCCCAAGAGACCCAGTACTTC.

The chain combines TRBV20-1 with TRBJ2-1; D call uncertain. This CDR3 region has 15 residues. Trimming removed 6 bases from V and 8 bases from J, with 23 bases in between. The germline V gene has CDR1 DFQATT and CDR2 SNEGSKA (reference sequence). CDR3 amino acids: CSAPPLATGGHEQFF. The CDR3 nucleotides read TGCAGTGCCCCCCCGTTGGCTACCGGTGGGCATGAGCAGTTCTTC.

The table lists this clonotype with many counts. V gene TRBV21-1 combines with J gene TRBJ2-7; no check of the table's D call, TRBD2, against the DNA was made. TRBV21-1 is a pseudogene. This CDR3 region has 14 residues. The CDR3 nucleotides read TGTGCCAGCAGCCAGGGACTCGACATCTACGAGCAGTACTTC. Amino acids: CASSQGLDIYEQYF.

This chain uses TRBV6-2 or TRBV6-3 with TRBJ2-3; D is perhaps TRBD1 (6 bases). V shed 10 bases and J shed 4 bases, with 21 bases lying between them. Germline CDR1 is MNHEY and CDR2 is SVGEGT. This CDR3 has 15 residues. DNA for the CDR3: TGTGCCACAAGCTCCGGGACACTTAGGGCAGATACGCAGTATTTT. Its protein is CATSSGTLRADTQYF.

Here the CDR3 reads CSAGTGGSGNTIYF. The CDR3 bases are TGCAGCGCTGGGACAGGGGGCTCTGGAAACACCATATATTTT. J is TRBJ1-3 and V is TRBV29-1; 11 nucleotides align to TRBD1. V lost 7 bases to trimming and J lost 0 bases; unmatched junction nucleotides: 2. The CDR3 spans 14 residues. The germline V gene encodes CDR1 SQVTM and CDR2 ANQGSEA.

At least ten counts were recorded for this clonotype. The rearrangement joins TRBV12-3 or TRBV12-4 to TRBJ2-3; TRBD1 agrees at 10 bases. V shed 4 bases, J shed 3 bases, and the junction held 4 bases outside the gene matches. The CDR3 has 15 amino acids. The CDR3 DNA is TGTGCCAGCAGTTGGAGGACAGGGGGAACAGATACGCAGTATTTT. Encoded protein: CASSWRTGGTDTQYF.

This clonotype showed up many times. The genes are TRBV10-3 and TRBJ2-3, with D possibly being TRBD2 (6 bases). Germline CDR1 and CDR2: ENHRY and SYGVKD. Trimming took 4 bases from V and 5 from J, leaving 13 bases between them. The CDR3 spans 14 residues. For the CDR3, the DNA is TGTGCCATCAGTGGAGGCGGGATCGGAGATACGCAGTATTTT. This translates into CAISGGGIGDTQYF.

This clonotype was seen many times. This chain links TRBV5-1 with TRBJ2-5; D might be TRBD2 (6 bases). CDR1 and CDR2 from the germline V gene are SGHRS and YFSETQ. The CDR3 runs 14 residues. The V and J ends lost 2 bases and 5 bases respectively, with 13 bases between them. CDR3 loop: CASSFQRLEETQYF. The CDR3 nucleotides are TGCGCCAGCAGCTTTCAACGACTAGAGGAGACCCAGTACTTC. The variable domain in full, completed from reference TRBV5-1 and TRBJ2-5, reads KAGVTQTPRYLIKTRGQQVTLSCSPISGHRSVSWYQQTPGQGLQFLFEYFSETQRNKGNFPGRFSGRQFSNSRSEMNVSTLELGDSALYLCASSFQRLEETQYFGPGTRLLVL.

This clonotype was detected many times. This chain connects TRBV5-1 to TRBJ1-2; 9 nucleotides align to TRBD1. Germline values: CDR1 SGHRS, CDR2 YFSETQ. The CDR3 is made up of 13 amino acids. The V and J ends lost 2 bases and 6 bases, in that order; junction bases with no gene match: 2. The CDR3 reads CASSFTGGDGYTF. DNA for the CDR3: TGCGCCAGCAGCTTTACAGGGGGCGATGGCTACACCTTC.

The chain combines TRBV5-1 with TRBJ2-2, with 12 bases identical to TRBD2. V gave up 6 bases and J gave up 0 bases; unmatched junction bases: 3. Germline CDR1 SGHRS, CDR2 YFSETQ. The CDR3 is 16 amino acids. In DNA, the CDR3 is TGCGCCAGCAAAACTAGCGGGGGGACGAACACCGGGGAGCTGTTTTTT. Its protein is CASKTSGGTNTGELFF.

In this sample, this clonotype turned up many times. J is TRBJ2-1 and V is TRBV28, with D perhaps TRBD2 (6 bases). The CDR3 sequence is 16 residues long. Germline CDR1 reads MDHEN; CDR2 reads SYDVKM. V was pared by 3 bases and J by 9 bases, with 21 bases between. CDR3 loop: CASSFLGREPRGEQFF. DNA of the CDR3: TGTGCCAGCAGTTTTCTTGGCCGGGAGCCCCGCGGTGAGCAGTTCTTC.

The CDR3 DNA is TGTGCCAGCAGCTCTGGATTTAACACAGATACGCAGTATTTT. Translated: CASSSGFNTDTQYF. This rearrangement joins TRBV5-4 to TRBJ2-3; D is uncertain. V dropped 3 bases and J dropped 2 bases, with 10 bases sitting between them. CDR3 length equals 14 residues. CDR1 and CDR2 (germline): SGHNT, YYREEE (reference sequence).

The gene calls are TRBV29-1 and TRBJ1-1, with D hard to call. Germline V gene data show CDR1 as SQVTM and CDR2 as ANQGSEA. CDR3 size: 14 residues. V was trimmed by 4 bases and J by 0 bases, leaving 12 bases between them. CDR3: CSVGGQSMNTEAFF. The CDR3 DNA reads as TGCAGCGTTGGGGGTCAGTCCATGAACACTGAAGCTTTCTTT.

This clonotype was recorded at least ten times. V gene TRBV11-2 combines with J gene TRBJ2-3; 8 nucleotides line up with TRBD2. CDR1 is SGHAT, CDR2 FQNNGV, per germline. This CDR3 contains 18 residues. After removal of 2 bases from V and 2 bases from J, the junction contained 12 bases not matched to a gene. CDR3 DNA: TGTGCCAGCAGCTTAACTTCTGTGAGCGGGAGAGCCACAGATACGCAGTATTTT. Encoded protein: CASSLTSVSGRATDTQYF.

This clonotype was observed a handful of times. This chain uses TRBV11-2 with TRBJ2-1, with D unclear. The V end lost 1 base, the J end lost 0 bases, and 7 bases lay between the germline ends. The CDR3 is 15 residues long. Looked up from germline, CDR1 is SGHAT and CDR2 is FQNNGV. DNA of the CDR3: TGTGCCAGCAGCTTAGCTTGGGACTCCTACAATGAGCAGTTCTTC. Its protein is CASSLAWDSYNEQFF.

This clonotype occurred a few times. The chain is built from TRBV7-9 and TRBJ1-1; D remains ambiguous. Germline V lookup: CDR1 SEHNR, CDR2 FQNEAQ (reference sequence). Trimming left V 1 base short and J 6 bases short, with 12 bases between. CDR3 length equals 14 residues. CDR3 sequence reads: CASSLEGIIAEAFF. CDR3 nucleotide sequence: TGTGCCAGCAGCTTAGAGGGAATCATCGCTGAAGCTTTCTTT.

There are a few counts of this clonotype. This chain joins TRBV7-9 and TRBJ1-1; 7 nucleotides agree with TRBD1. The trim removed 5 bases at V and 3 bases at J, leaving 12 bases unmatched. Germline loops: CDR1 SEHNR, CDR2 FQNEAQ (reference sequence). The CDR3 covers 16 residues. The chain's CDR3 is CASSPPLTGLYTEAFF. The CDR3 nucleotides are TGTGCCAGCAGCCCCCCTCTGACAGGGTTGTACACTGAAGCTTTCTTT.

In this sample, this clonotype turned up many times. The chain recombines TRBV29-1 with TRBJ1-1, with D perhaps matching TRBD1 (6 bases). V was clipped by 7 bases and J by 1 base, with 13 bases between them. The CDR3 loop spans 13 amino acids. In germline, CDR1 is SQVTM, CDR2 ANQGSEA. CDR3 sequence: CSGGTSENTEAFF. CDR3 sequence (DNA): TGCAGCGGAGGGACATCCGAGAACACTGAAGCTTTCTTT.

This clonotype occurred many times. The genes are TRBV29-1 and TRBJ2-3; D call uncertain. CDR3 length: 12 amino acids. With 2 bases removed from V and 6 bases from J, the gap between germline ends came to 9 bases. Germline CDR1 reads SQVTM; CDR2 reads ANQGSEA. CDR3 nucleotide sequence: TGCAGCGTTGAAATCTACGGGGATACGCAGTATTTT. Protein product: CSVEIYGDTQYF.

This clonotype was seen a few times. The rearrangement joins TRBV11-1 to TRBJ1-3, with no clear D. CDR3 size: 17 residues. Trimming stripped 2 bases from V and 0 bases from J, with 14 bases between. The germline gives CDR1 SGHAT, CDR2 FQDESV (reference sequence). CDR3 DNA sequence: TGTGCCAGCAGCTTAACCGAAGGTTCGCTCTCTGGAAACACCATATATTTT. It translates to CASSLTEGSLSGNTIYF.

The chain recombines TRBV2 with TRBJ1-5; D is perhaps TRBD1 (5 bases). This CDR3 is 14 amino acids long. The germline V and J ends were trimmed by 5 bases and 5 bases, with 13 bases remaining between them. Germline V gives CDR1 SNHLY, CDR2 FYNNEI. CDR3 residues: CASSRDGADQPQHF. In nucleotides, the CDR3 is TGTGCCAGCAGTAGGGACGGAGCCGATCAGCCCCAGCATTTT.

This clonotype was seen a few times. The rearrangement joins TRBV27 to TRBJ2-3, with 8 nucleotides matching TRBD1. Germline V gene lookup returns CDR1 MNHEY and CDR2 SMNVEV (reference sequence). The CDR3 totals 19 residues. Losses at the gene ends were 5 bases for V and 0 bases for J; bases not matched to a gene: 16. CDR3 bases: TGTGCCAGCAGTCCACAGGGGGAGCGAACCTCCCTCAGCACAGATACGCAGTATTTT. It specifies CASSPQGERTSLSTDTQYF.

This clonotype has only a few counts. CDR3 sequence (DNA): TGTGCCAGCATCAGGGCAAACACTGAAGCTTTCTTT. Translation: CASIRANTEAFF. The gene calls are TRBV6-1 and TRBJ1-1, with D perhaps matching TRBD1 (5 bases). CDR3 size: 12 residues. Trimming took 7 bases from V and 2 from J, leaving 8 bases between them. Per germline, CDR1 MNHNS and CDR2 SASEGT.

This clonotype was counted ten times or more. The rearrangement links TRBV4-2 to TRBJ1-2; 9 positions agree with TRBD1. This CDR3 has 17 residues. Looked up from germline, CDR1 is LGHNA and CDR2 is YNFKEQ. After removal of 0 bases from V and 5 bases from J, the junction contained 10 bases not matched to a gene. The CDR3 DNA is TGTGCCAGCAGCCAAGAAGGGGGACAGGGAGCTAGGTATGGCTACACCTTC. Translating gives CASSQEGGQGARYGYTF.

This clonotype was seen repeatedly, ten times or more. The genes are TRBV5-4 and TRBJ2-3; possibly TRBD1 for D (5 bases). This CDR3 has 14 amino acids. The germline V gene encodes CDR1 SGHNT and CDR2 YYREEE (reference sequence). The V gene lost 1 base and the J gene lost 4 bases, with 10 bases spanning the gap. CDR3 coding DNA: TGTGCCAGCAGCTTGTCCCAGGGCGCAGATACGCAGTATTTT. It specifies CASSLSQGADTQYF. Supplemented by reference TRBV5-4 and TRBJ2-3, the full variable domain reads ETGVTQSPTHLIKTRGQQVTLRCSSQSGHNTVSWYQQALGQGPQFIFQYYREEENGRGNFPPRFSGLQFPNYSSELNVNALELDDSALYLCASSLSQGADTQYFGPGTRLTVL.

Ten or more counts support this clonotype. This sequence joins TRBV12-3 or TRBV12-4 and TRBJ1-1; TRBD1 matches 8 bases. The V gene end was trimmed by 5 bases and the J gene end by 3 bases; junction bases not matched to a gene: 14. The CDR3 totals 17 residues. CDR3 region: CASSPHEVARGHTEAFF. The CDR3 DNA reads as TGTGCCAGCAGTCCCCATGAGGTGGCCAGGGGGCACACTGAAGCTTTCTTT.

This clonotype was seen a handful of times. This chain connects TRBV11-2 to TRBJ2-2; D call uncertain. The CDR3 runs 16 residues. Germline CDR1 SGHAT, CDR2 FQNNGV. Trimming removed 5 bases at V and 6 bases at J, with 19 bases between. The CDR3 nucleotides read TGTGCCAGCAGCCAGCCCTACCGGGTTGGGGCCGGGGAGCTGTTTTTT. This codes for CASSQPYRVGAGELFF.

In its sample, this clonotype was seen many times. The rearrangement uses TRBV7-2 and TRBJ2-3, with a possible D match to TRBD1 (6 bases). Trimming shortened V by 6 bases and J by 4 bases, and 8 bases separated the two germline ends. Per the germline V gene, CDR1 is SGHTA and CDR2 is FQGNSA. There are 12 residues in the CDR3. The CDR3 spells CASSSGADTQYF. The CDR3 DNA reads TGTGCCAGCAGTTCAGGGGCAGATACGCAGTATTTT.

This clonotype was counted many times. CDR3 sequence: CASSQATAGGGDTQYF. The CDR3 coding sequence is TGCGCCAGCAGCCAAGCAACAGCGGGAGGCGGCGATACGCAGTATTTT. The chain links TRBV4-3 to TRBJ2-3, with 9 nucleotides matching TRBD2. Looked up from germline, CDR1 is LGHNA and CDR2 is YSLEER. The junction had 8 bases not matched to a gene; V was cut back by 1 base and J by 6 bases. CDR3 length: 16 amino acids.

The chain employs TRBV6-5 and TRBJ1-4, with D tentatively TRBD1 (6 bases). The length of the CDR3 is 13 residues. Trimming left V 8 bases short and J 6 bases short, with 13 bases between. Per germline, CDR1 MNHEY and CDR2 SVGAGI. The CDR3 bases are TGTGCCAGCTGGGGGGCCGGGGATGAAAAACTGTTTTTT. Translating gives CASWGAGDEKLFF.

The CDR3 loop is CASSLAPIHRGTHNSPLHF. DNA for the CDR3: TGTGCCAGCAGCTTAGCGCCTATTCACAGGGGGACCCATAATTCACCCCTCCACTTT. The chain is built from TRBV11-2 and TRBJ1-6, with 8 bases fitting TRBD1. The germline V gene encodes CDR1 SGHAT and CDR2 FQNNGV. V lost 1 base, J lost 5 bases, and 13 bases stayed unmatched. CDR3 length: 19 amino acids.

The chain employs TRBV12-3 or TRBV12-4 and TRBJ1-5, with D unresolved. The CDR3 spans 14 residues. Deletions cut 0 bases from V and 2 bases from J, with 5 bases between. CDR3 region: CASSLALGNQPQHF. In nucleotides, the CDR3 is TGTGCCAGCAGTTTAGCGCTGGGCAATCAGCCCCAGCATTTT.